The 2 T cell receptor beta chains listed next were all sequenced from one sample in a study of regulatory T cells in long-lasting Graves disease. Time point here: persistent/refractory GD, antithyroid drugs over 5 years with positive TRAb. PBMC-derived RNA was used for the TCR library. With iRepertoire HTBI primers and Arm-PCR of CDR3 regions, TCR beta libraries were built. TCRdb re-derived calls from the multiplex PCR reads in MiXCR, one entry per CDR3 protein. The data contain 350,000 to 500,000 distinct CDR3 sequences, around 20% of them singletons. The sample in question was peripheral blood mononuclear cells (PBMCs), obtained when the disease was refractory, from a patient treated with antithyroid drugs. All receptors come from a female donor with Graves disease.

This clonotype was found a few times. This chain links TRBV9 with TRBJ2-7, with D maybe TRBD2 (5 bases). The CDR3 consists of 13 residues. Trimming took off 4 bases at V and 5 bases at J, with 13 bases between the two ends. Germline CDR1 SGDLS, CDR2 YYNGEE. Written as DNA, the CDR3 is TGTGCCAGCAGCCCGAACGCCGGGGACGAGCAGTACTTC. This codes for CASSPNAGDEQYF.

The rearrangement links TRBV7-3 to TRBJ2-2, with D maybe TRBD1 (5 bases). Per germline, CDR1 SGHTA and CDR2 FQGTGA. The CDR3 spans 16 residues. V lost 2 bases to trimming and J lost 7 bases, with 17 bases between them. CDR3 DNA: TGTGCCAGCAGCTTAGGCCAGGGTGTGAAAGGCGGGGAGCTGTTTTTT. Residues: CASSLGQGVKGGELFF.